This is a list of T cell receptor beta chains from one sample in a study of OX40 agonist ivuxolimab in advanced cancers. Sequenced by immunoSEQ multiplex PCR; TCRdb stores in-frame clones only, minus some. The sample yields 92,000 or so clones, 85% to 90% seen once. Sequencing used CD4+ or CD8+ T cells sorted from blood, obtained in a trial of the OX40 agonist ivuxolimab. All receptors derive from an adult with an advanced solid tumor such as melanoma, head and neck, liver or kidney cancer. Each CDR3 is given with its conserved first and last residue. The D gene is left open where the match is weak. Part of the rows lack a size; the others show once, few, many or a class for expanded clones.

length: 15; D: NA; V: TRBV6-5; J: TRBJ2-6; size: NA; DNA: TGTGCCAGCAGCACCTCCGGGGCTGGGGCCAACGTCCTGACTTTC; CDR3: CASSTSGAGANVLTF
length: 14; D: NA; V: TRBV30; J: TRBJ1-1; size: NA; DNA: TGTGCCTGGAGTATGACAGTTTTGAACACTGAAGCTTTCTTT; CDR3: CAWSMTVLNTEAFF
length: 15; D: NA; V: TRBV28; J: TRBJ1-4; size: NA; DNA: TGTGCCAGCAGTTTACTAGGGGCAACTAATGAAAAACTGTTTTTT; CDR3: CASSLLGATNEKLFF
length: 14; D: NA; V: TRBV6-5; J: TRBJ2-4; size: NA; DNA: TGTGCCAGCAGCTGGGAGCTTACCAAAAACATTCAGTACTTC; CDR3: CASSWELTKNIQYF
length: 15; D: NA; V: TRBV4-1; J: TRBJ1-1; size: once; DNA: TGCGCCAGCAGCCAAGGACCACTCATGAACACTGAAGCTTTCTTT; CDR3: CASSQGPLMNTEAFF
length: 13; D: NA; V: TRBV5-6; J: TRBJ1-2; size: NA; DNA: TGTGCCAGCGGTCGGGCCGGGGGGCATGGCTACACCTTC; CDR3: CASGRAGGHGYTF
length: 13; D: NA; V: TRBV4-1; J: TRBJ1-5; size: NA; DNA: TGCGCCAGCAGCCCCCTAGGGAATCAGCCCCAGCATTTT; CDR3: CASSPLGNQPQHF
length: 16; D: NA; V: TRBV27; J: TRBJ2-2; size: NA; DNA: TGTGCCAGCAGTTGGATCGACAGGCCCGCAACCGGGGAGCTGTTTTTT; CDR3: CASSWIDRPATGELFF
length: 14; D: TRBD1; V: TRBV27; J: TRBJ1-6; size: NA; DNA: TGTGCCAGCCGGGCCGGGACAGGGCCCTCACCCCTCCACTTT; CDR3: CASRAGTGPSPLHF
length: 14; D: TRBD2; V: TRBV19; J: TRBJ2-1; size: NA; DNA: TGTGCCAGTAGTATTATCAGGGAGGGAAATGAGCAGTTCTTC; CDR3: CASSIIREGNEQFF
length: 13; D: TRBD1; V: TRBV5-1; J: TRBJ1-1; size: NA; DNA: TGCGCCAGCAGCCCCGGACAGGGCACTGAAGCTTTCTTT; CDR3: CASSPGQGTEAFF
length: 15; D: TRBD2; V: TRBV10-3; J: TRBJ2-7; size: NA; DNA: TGTGCCATCAGGGGGACTAGCGGGAGGGTTTACGAGCAGTACTTC; CDR3: CAIRGTSGRVYEQYF
length: 14; D: NA; V: TRBV5-1; J: TRBJ2-1; size: NA; DNA: TGCGCCAGCAGCTTAGACAGTTCCTACAATGAGCAGTTCTTC; CDR3: CASSLDSSYNEQFF
length: 11; D: NA; V: TRBV5-5; J: TRBJ2-7; size: NA; DNA: TGTGCCAGCAGCTTGGCCTTCGAGCAGTACTTC; CDR3: CASSLAFEQYF
length: 17; D: NA; V: TRBV4-2; J: TRBJ2-3; size: NA; DNA: TGTGCCAGCAGCCAAGAAGTCGGCGAGAGCCGCACAGATACGCAGTATTTT; CDR3: CASSQEVGESRTDTQYF
length: 16; D: NA; V: TRBV15; J: TRBJ2-5; size: NA; DNA: TGTGCCACCAGCAGAGACTTGGCTGCGGCCCAAGAGACCCAGTACTTC; CDR3: CATSRDLAAAQETQYF
length: 16; D: NA; V: TRBV25-1; J: TRBJ2-2; size: once; DNA: TGTGCCAGCAGTGACCCTCCGGGACACAACACCGGGGAGCTGTTTTTT; CDR3: CASSDPPGHNTGELFF
length: 14; D: TRBD2; V: TRBV4-1; J: TRBJ2-7; size: NA; DNA: TGCGCCAGCAGCCAAGCGGGACTATCCGGCGAGCAGTACTTC; CDR3: CASSQAGLSGEQYF
length: 15; D: TRBD2; V: TRBV11-2; J: TRBJ2-7; size: NA; DNA: TGTGCCAGCAGCGGCACTAGCGGGCCCACCTACGAGCAGTACTTC; CDR3: CASSGTSGPTYEQYF
length: 18; D: NA; V: TRBV2; J: TRBJ2-2; size: NA; DNA: TGTGCCAGCATCGGACATTTAGGGCGGAATAGTATCACCGGGGAGCTGTTTTTT; CDR3: CASIGHLGRNSITGELFF
length: 14; D: NA; V: TRBV25-1; J: TRBJ2-5; size: NA; DNA: TGTGCCAGCAGTGAAGAGAGGGGGAAAGAGACCCAGTACTTC; CDR3: CASSEERGKETQYF
length: 14; D: TRBD1; V: TRBV5-5; J: TRBJ1-2; size: NA; DNA: TGTGCCAGCAGCTTGGCACAGGGGTCCTCCGGCTACACCTTC; CDR3: CASSLAQGSSGYTF
length: 11; D: NA; V: TRBV9; J: TRBJ1-1; size: few; DNA: TGTGCCAGCAGCCCCGGGACAGAAGCTTTCTTT; CDR3: CASSPGTEAFF
length: 19; D: TRBD2; V: TRBV27; J: TRBJ2-1; size: NA; DNA: TGTGCCAGCTCATATCCGGGACTAGCGGGAGATAAGTCGGGGAATGAGCAGTTCTTC; CDR3: CASSYPGLAGDKSGNEQFF
length: 14; D: NA; V: TRBV11-3; J: TRBJ2-7; size: NA; DNA: TGTGCCAGCAGCTCCACGACAGACTCCTACGAGCAGTACTTC; CDR3: CASSSTTDSYEQYF
length: 13; D: NA; V: TRBV27; J: TRBJ2-7; size: NA; DNA: TGTGCCAGCAGCCCAAAAACAGGATACGAGCAGTACTTC; CDR3: CASSPKTGYEQYF
length: 13; D: TRBD2; V: TRBV27; J: TRBJ2-7; size: NA; DNA: TGTGCCAGCAGTTATGGCGGGAGATACGAGCAGTACTTC; CDR3: CASSYGGRYEQYF
length: 16; D: TRBD1; V: TRBV7-8; J: TRBJ2-7; size: NA; DNA: TGTGCCAGCAGCCCAAAGGGACGGACAGGAGCCTACGAGCAGTACTTC; CDR3: CASSPKGRTGAYEQYF
length: 17; D: NA; V: TRBV11-2; J: TRBJ2-7; size: NA; DNA: TGTGCCAGCAGCTTAGGGAGGGGGCGGAAGGGGCCCTACGAGCAGTACTTC; CDR3: CASSLGRGRKGPYEQYF
length: 16; D: NA; V: TRBV7-2; J: TRBJ2-7; size: NA; DNA: TGTGCCAGCAGCTTACTTCAGGGAACGAGCTCCTACGAGCAGTACTTC; CDR3: CASSLLQGTSSYEQYF
length: 12; D: NA; V: TRBV6-1; J: TRBJ2-7; size: NA; DNA: TGTGCCACGACACCCCTAGGCTACGAGCAGTACTTC; CDR3: CATTPLGYEQYF
length: 17; D: TRBD2; V: TRBV4-1; J: TRBJ2-2; size: few; DNA: TGCGCCAGCAGCCAAGACCGACTAGCGGACTACACCGGGGAGCTGTTTTTT; CDR3: CASSQDRLADYTGELFF
length: 15; D: NA; V: TRBV19; J: TRBJ1-5; size: few; DNA: TGTGCCAGTAGAAGGGACAAGGCGGGCAATCAGCCCCAGCATTTT; CDR3: CASRRDKAGNQPQHF
length: 16; D: TRBD2; V: TRBV25-1; J: TRBJ2-1; size: NA; DNA: TGTGCCAGCAGTCGACTAGCGGGAGGGCCTCAGAATGAGCAGTTCTTC; CDR3: CASSRLAGGPQNEQFF
length: 14; D: TRBD1; V: TRBV5-5; J: TRBJ1-1; size: once; DNA: TGTGCCAGCAGCGTGGGACAGATGAACACTGAAGCTTTCTTT; CDR3: CASSVGQMNTEAFF
length: 11; D: NA; V: TRBV9; J: TRBJ1-2; size: NA; DNA: TGTGCCAGCAGACGTGAGTATGGCTACACCTTC; CDR3: CASRREYGYTF
length: 14; D: TRBD2; V: TRBV19; J: TRBJ2-3; size: NA; DNA: TGTGCCAGTAGAACTAGCGGAACCACAGATACGCAGTATTTT; CDR3: CASRTSGTTDTQYF
length: 17; D: TRBD2; V: TRBV27; J: TRBJ2-5; size: NA; DNA: TGTGCCAGCAGTCCCGCCGGTGTGGGCGGGAGAGGAGAGACCCAGTACTTC; CDR3: CASSPAGVGGRGETQYF
length: 16; D: NA; V: TRBV19; J: TRBJ2-5; size: NA; DNA: TGTGCCAGTAGTATAGACAGGATCCGGACGGGAGAGACCCAGTACTTC; CDR3: CASSIDRIRTGETQYF
length: 13; D: NA; V: TRBV4-1; J: TRBJ2-2; size: NA; DNA: TGCGCCAGCAGCCAAGGGGGAATTCCGGAGCTGTTTTTT; CDR3: CASSQGGIPELFF
length: 15; D: NA; V: TRBV6-5; J: TRBJ2-1; size: NA; DNA: TGTGCCAGCACTCTGACAGGGAGGGAATACAATGAGCAGTTCTTC; CDR3: CASTLTGREYNEQFF
length: 17; D: TRBD1; V: TRBV27; J: TRBJ1-5; size: NA; DNA: TGTGCCAGCAGTTATACCCCAACAGGGGACCCTAATCAGCCCCAGCATTTT; CDR3: CASSYTPTGDPNQPQHF
length: 16; D: TRBD2; V: TRBV5-1; J: TRBJ2-5; size: NA; DNA: TGCGCCAGCAGCAAGGGACTAGCGGGAGGTCGTGAGACCCAGTACTTC; CDR3: CASSKGLAGGRETQYF
length: 16; D: TRBD1; V: TRBV7-9; J: TRBJ1-1; size: NA; DNA: TGTGCCAGCAGCCCCATAAGGGACAGACGAGGCACTGAAGCTTTCTTT; CDR3: CASSPIRDRRGTEAFF
length: 18; D: TRBD1; V: TRBV5-1; J: TRBJ2-7; size: NA; DNA: TGCGCCAGCAGCTCCAGGGGGCGCCAAGAAACCTACTCCTACGAGCAGTACTTC; CDR3: CASSSRGRQETYSYEQYF
length: 15; D: TRBD2; V: TRBV10-2; J: TRBJ2-1; size: NA; DNA: TGCGCCAGCAGAGATTCCAGCGGGAGCGGGAATGAGCAGTTCTTC; CDR3: CASRDSSGSGNEQFF
length: 16; D: NA; V: TRBV19; J: TRBJ1-5; size: NA; DNA: TGTGCCAGTAGCGACCATGGGACCCTTGGCAATCAGCCCCAGCATTTT; CDR3: CASSDHGTLGNQPQHF
length: 12; D: NA; V: TRBV7-8; J: TRBJ2-7; size: NA; DNA: TGTGCCAGCAGCTTAGGAGCCTACGAGCAGTACTTC; CDR3: CASSLGAYEQYF
length: 13; D: TRBD2; V: TRBV7-8; J: TRBJ2-3; size: once; DNA: TGTGCCAGCAGGGGACTAGCGGGAGTTACGCAGTATTTT; CDR3: CASRGLAGVTQYF
length: 16; D: TRBD2; V: TRBV9; J: TRBJ2-7; size: NA; DNA: TGTGCCAGCAGCCTGACTAGCGGGATGGTTGGGTACGAGCAGTACTTC; CDR3: CASSLTSGMVGYEQYF
length: 15; D: NA; V: TRBV10-1; J: TRBJ2-3; size: NA; DNA: TGCGCCAGCAGTGAGGGAGGCGGTTCAGGTAATACGCAGTATTTT; CDR3: CASSEGGGSGNTQYF
length: 15; D: NA; V: TRBV10-3; J: TRBJ2-3; size: NA; DNA: TGTGCCATCAGTGAGCTCATCGGGAGCACAGATACGCAGTATTTT; CDR3: CAISELIGSTDTQYF
length: 14; D: TRBD1; V: TRBV5-5; J: TRBJ2-7; size: NA; DNA: TGTGCCAGCAGCTGGGGGACAGGGTCCCACGAGCAGTACTTC; CDR3: CASSWGTGSHEQYF
length: 14; D: TRBD1; V: TRBV2; J: TRBJ1-5; size: NA; DNA: TGTGCCAGCAGTACACAGGGGGCTGATCAGCCCCAGCATTTT; CDR3: CASSTQGADQPQHF
length: 14; D: NA; V: TRBV6-5; J: TRBJ1-1; size: NA; DNA: TGTGCCAGCAGTTACTCGAGGGGGGACACTGAAGCTTTCTTT; CDR3: CASSYSRGDTEAFF
length: 17; D: TRBD2; V: TRBV5-1; J: TRBJ2-3; size: NA; DNA: TGCGCCAGCAGCCCCCATAGCGGGAGGGTTCGCACAGATACGCAGTATTTT; CDR3: CASSPHSGRVRTDTQYF
length: 14; D: NA; V: TRBV10-3; J: TRBJ2-2; size: NA; DNA: TGTGCCATCAGGGGGTCAGGTGTGGCCGGGGAGCTGTTTTTT; CDR3: CAIRGSGVAGELFF
length: 13; D: NA; V: TRBV19; J: TRBJ2-3; size: NA; DNA: TGTGCCAGTAGTATAGATGCTCCAGATACGCAGTATTTT; CDR3: CASSIDAPDTQYF
length: 15; D: NA; V: TRBV28; J: TRBJ2-3; size: NA; DNA: TGTGCCAGCAGTTTATCGGCAGCTAGCACAGATACGCAGTATTTT; CDR3: CASSLSAASTDTQYF
length: 14; D: NA; V: TRBV5-5; J: TRBJ2-1; size: NA; DNA: TGTGCCAGCAGAAGCGGCAGCTCCTACAATGAGCAGTTCTTC; CDR3: CASRSGSSYNEQFF